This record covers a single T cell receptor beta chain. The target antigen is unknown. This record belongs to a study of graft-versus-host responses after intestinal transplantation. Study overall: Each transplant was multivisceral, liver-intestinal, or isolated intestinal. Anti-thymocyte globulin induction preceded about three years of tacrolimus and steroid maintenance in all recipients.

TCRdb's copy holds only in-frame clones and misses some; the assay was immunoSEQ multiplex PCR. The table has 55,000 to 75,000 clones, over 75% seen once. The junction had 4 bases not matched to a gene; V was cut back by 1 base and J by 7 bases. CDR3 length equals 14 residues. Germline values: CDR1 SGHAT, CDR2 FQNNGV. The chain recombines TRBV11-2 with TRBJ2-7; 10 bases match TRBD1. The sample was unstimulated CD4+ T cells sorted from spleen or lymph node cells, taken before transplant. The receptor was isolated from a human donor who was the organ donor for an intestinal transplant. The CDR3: CASSLVGQGGEQYV. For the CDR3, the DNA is TGTGCCAGCAGCTTAGTAGGACAGGGGGGGGAGCAGTACGTC.